These 29 T cell receptor beta chains were sequenced from one sample in a study of blood T cell repertoires in COVID-19. Profiled with immunoSEQ multiplex PCR; TCRdb holds only in-frame clones, not every one. This table has a few hundred thousand clones, around 84% appearing once. Sequenced: PBMCs or T cells enriched from blood (not recorded which). The origin of the receptors is a man aged 25 to 40 with acute COVID-19.

The J gene is TRBJ1-1, the V gene TRBV11-2; D remains unclear. This CDR3 spans 15 amino acids. The germline V gene has CDR1 SGHAT and CDR2 FQNNGV. Trimming shortened V by 5 bases and J by 3 bases, and 16 bases separated the two germline ends. The CDR3 is CASSASVGRDTEAFF. In nucleotides, the CDR3 is TGTGCCAGCAGCGCTTCTGTAGGGAGGGACACTGAAGCTTTCTTT.

The chain carries TRBV24-1 and TRBJ2-1; 10 positions match TRBD2. The ends lost 2 bases at V and 0 bases at J; junction bases unmatched: 0. The germline CDR1 and CDR2 sequences are KGHDR and SFDVKD. The CDR3 is made up of 16 amino acids. CDR3 residues: CATSDSSGSSYNEQFF. The CDR3 region has the DNA TGTGCCACCAGTGATTCTAGCGGGAGCTCCTACAATGAGCAGTTCTTC.

The J gene is TRBJ2-1, the V gene TRBV19, with 7 nucleotides matching TRBD1. V gave up 0 bases and J gave up 5 bases; unmatched junction bases: 10. CDR1 is LNHDA and CDR2 is SQIVND in the germline V gene (reference sequence). The CDR3 sequence is 17 residues long. For the CDR3, the DNA is TGTGCCAGTAGTATAGATCTATCGACAGGGTTAAACAATGAGCAGTTCTTC. It yields the protein CASSIDLSTGLNNEQFF.

Only one count was recorded for this clone. The chain is built from TRBV3-1 (or the pseudogene TRBV3-2) and TRBJ1-1; no firm D call. CDR1 and CDR2 (germline): LGHDT, YNNKEL (reference sequence). CDR3 size: 12 residues. The V end lost 1 base, the J end lost 8 bases, and 8 bases lay between the germline ends. The CDR3 nucleotides read TGTGCCAGCAGCCAAGGTTACAGCGAAGCTTTCTTT. Amino acid sequence: CASSQGYSEAFF.

This rearrangement joins TRBV14 to TRBJ2-7; 8 bases are shared with TRBD2. The CDR3 loop spans 14 amino acids. Germline loops: CDR1 SGHDN, CDR2 FVKESK. Trimming took 8 bases from V and 0 from J; bases not matched to a gene: 6. CDR3 protein: CASGPGGVSYEQYV. CDR3 sequence (DNA): TGTGCCAGCGGGCCCGGGGGGGTCTCCTACGAGCAGTACGTC.

J is TRBJ2-7 and V is TRBV6-2 or TRBV6-3; D is perhaps TRBD1 (6 bases). In germline, CDR1 is MNHEY, CDR2 SVGEGT. The CDR3 spans 14 residues. Trimming stripped 6 bases from V and 4 bases from J, with 16 bases between. The CDR3, as DNA: TGTGCCAGCAGCCGCCGGGACATCACTTACGAGCAGTACGTC. Translated, it gives CASSRRDITYEQYV.

The rearrangement uses TRBV3-1 (or the pseudogene TRBV3-2) and TRBJ1-6; D may be TRBD1 (6 bases). The CDR3 totals 15 residues. V shed 4 bases and J shed 11 bases, with 18 bases lying between them. Germline V gene lookup returns CDR1 LGHDT and CDR2 YNNKEL (reference sequence). The CDR3 loop reads CASSRGGSDVAPLHF. In DNA form, the CDR3 reads TGTGCCAGCAGCCGGGGGGGCTCCGACGTAGCACCCCTCCACTTT.

The DNA for the CDR3 is TGTGCCAGCAGGAAAGACAGAGTCTATGGCTACACCTTC. Protein sequence: CASRKDRVYGYTF. The gene calls are TRBV28 and TRBJ1-2; D possibly corresponds to TRBD1 (5 bases). This CDR3 has 13 residues. V was clipped by 6 bases and J by 4 bases, with 12 bases between them. In germline, CDR1 is MDHEN, CDR2 SYDVKM.

This chain uses TRBV14 with TRBJ1-2; weak D call: TRBD1 (5 bases). In germline, CDR1 is SGHDN, CDR2 FVKESK. The CDR3 covers 13 residues. V lost 4 bases to trimming and J lost 1 base, with 7 bases between them. This CDR3 reads CASSPGVNYGYTF. The CDR3 region has the DNA TGTGCCAGCAGCCCGGGGGTTAACTATGGCTACACCTTC. The whole variable domain, remainder taken from reference TRBV14 and TRBJ1-2, is EAGVTQFPSHSVIEKGQTVTLRCDPISGHDNLYWYRRVMGKEIKFLLHFVKESKQDESGMPNNRFLAERTGGTYSTLKVQPAELEDSGVYFCASSPGVNYGYTFGSGTRLTVV.

V and J are TRBV3-1 (or the pseudogene TRBV3-2) and TRBJ2-1; D is possibly TRBD2 (6 bases). Germline values: CDR1 LGHDT, CDR2 YNNKEL (reference sequence). The length of the CDR3 is 17 residues. Trimming took off 2 bases at V and 0 bases at J, with 14 bases between the two ends. The chain's CDR3 is CASSQSSGGPSYNEQFF. CDR3 DNA: TGTGCCAGCAGCCAATCATCAGGAGGGCCCTCCTACAATGAGCAGTTCTTC.

The chain links TRBV6-5 to TRBJ2-3; D is unclear. The CDR3 loop spans 13 amino acids. Trimming stripped 2 bases from V and 4 bases from J, with 7 bases between. Germline V gene sequence: CDR1 MNHEY, CDR2 SVGAGI. CDR3: CASSYERADTQYF. Here the CDR3 DNA reads TGTGCCAGCAGTTACGAACGGGCAGATACGCAGTATTTT.

The chain has TRBV27 and TRBJ2-7; D is possibly TRBD2 (6 bases). V lost 5 bases and J lost 6, with 17 bases in between. The CDR3 loop spans 14 amino acids. Germline V gene sequence: CDR1 MNHEY, CDR2 SMNVEV (reference sequence). The CDR3 protein is CASSLAGTAGEQYV. The CDR3 coding sequence is TGTGCCAGCAGTCTTGCCGGGACTGCCGGCGAGCAGTACGTC.

On this clone: A junction boundary mismatches the germline segment, possibly from a read error. The genes are TRBV5-1 and TRBJ2-3, with TRBD2 matching over 9 bases. The CDR3 is 15 amino acids. CDR1 is SGHRS, CDR2 YFSETQ, per germline. Written as DNA, the CDR3 is TGTGCCAGCAGCTGGACTAGCGTTACAGGAGATACGCAGTATTTT. This sequence encodes CASSWTSVTGDTQYF.

V is TRBV21-1 and J is TRBJ1-4. TRBV21-1 counts as a pseudogene. The CDR3 consists of 13 residues. The CDR3 sequence: CASSKGGGDGLFF. CDR3 DNA sequence: TGTGCCAGCAGCAAAGGTGGCGGGGATGGACTGTTTTTT.

The chain is built from TRBV5-4 and TRBJ2-2; D gene ambiguous. CDR3 length: 14 amino acids. The ends were cut back, 2 bases at V and 5 bases at J, with 10 bases in the middle. The germline V gene has CDR1 SGHNT and CDR2 YYREEE (reference sequence). CDR3 protein: CASSFVGDTGELFF. The CDR3 coding sequence is TGTGCCAGCAGCTTTGTGGGCGATACCGGGGAGCTGTTTTTT. The full variable domain, rest sourced from reference TRBV5-4 and TRBJ2-2, is ETGVTQSPTHLIKTRGQQVTLRCSSQSGHNTVSWYQQALGQGPQFIFQYYREEENGRGNFPPRFSGLQFPNYSSELNVNALELDDSALYLCASSFVGDTGELFFGEGSRLTVL.

The gene calls are TRBV14 and TRBJ1-6; a weak D match, TRBD1 (5 bases). Germline CDR1 is SGHDN and CDR2 is FVKESK. The V end lost 4 bases, the J end lost 7 bases, and 14 bases lay between the germline ends. This CDR3 has 15 residues. As DNA, the CDR3 is TGTGCCAGCAGCCCCCAGTCGGGGGACAATTCACCCCTCCACTTT. Amino acids: CASSPQSGDNSPLHF.

The genes are TRBV27 and TRBJ1-6, with 8 bases lining up with TRBD1. Germline CDR1 reads MNHEY; CDR2 reads SMNVEV (reference sequence). The CDR3 is 16 residues long. V shed 0 bases, J shed 7 bases, and the junction held 5 bases outside the gene matches. The chain's CDR3 is CASSLSPGGYNSPLHF. CDR3 bases: TGTGCCAGCAGTTTATCACCAGGGGGCTACAATTCACCCCTCCACTTT.

The chain has TRBV6-1 and TRBJ1-2; D might be TRBD1 (5 bases). Trimming stripped 2 bases from V and 4 bases from J, with 8 bases between. Germline V gene lookup returns CDR1 MNHNS and CDR2 SASEGT. This CDR3 comprises 13 residues. CDR3 amino acids: CASSETGRYGYTF. CDR3 sequence (DNA): TGTGCCAGCAGTGAAACAGGCCGCTATGGCTACACCTTC.

The chain combines TRBV24-1 with TRBJ1-2; a possible D gene is TRBD1 (6 bases). The CDR3 contains 15 residues. Per germline, CDR1 KGHDR and CDR2 SFDVKD. V dropped 9 bases and J dropped 5 bases, with 21 bases sitting between them. For the CDR3, the DNA is TGTGCCACCGAGGGGGGGGACGAAGGCCATTATGGCTACACCTTC. Translated: CATEGGDEGHYGYTF.

The chain is built from TRBV29-1 and TRBJ1-1; a weak D match, TRBD1 (6 bases). Germline CDR1 and CDR2: SQVTM and ANQGSEA. Trimming pared 3 bases from V and 11 bases from J, leaving 22 bases between. The CDR3 consists of 14 residues. Written as DNA, the CDR3 is TGCAGCGTTGATCCCGGGAGGGGGGCTGTCGTGGCTTTCTTT. Amino acid sequence: CSVDPGRGAVVAFF.

The chain is built from TRBV7-9 and TRBJ1-2, with TRBD1 matching 8 bases. From germline, CDR1 is SEHNR and CDR2 FQNEAQ (reference sequence). V dropped 4 bases and J dropped 6; count of bases not matched to a gene: 4. The CDR3 length is 13 residues. The CDR3 DNA sequence: TGTGCCAGCAGCTATTCAGGGGGCCATGGCTACACCTTC. It encodes CASSYSGGHGYTF.

This chain uses TRBV9 with TRBJ1-1, with D perhaps matching TRBD1 (6 bases). The CDR3 length is 17 residues. With 0 bases removed from V and 0 bases from J, the gap between germline ends came to 15 bases. CDR1 SGDLS and CDR2 YYNGEE come from the germline V gene. The CDR3 coding sequence is TGTGCCAGCAGCGTAGCAGGACAGATAACAATGAACACTGAAGCTTTCTTT. This codes for CASSVAGQITMNTEAFF.

This sequence joins TRBV11-2 and TRBJ1-4, with D unresolved. The V gene lost 5 bases and the J gene lost 3 bases, with 16 bases spanning the gap. Germline V lookup: CDR1 SGHAT, CDR2 FQNNGV. The CDR3 length is 16 residues. CDR3 nucleotide sequence: TGTGCCAGCAGCCCCACCCTAGAAGCGCCTAATGAAAAACTGTTTTTT. Residues: CASSPTLEAPNEKLFF.

The chain joins TRBV15 to TRBJ1-1; maybe TRBD1 (5 bases). This CDR3 is built from 15 residues. Germline-derived CDR1 and CDR2 are LNHNV and YYDKDF (reference sequence). Trimming left V 2 bases short and J 4 bases short, with 14 bases between. As DNA, the CDR3 is TGTGCCACCAGCAGAAACCTCCCGGGGGGCACTGAAGCTTTCTTT. Residues: CATSRNLPGGTEAFF. The variable domain in full, with the rest retrieved from reference TRBV15 and TRBJ1-1, is DAMVIQNPRYQVTQFGKPVTLSCSQTLNHNVMYWYQQKSSQAPKLLFHYYDKDFNNEADTPDNFQSRRPNTSFCFLDIRSPGLGDTAMYLCATSRNLPGGTEAFFGQGTRLTVV.

The chain combines TRBV7-3 with TRBJ2-2; 7 positions agree with TRBD2. Germline V gives CDR1 SGHTA, CDR2 FQGTGA. The length of the CDR3 is 15 residues. V lost 5 bases to trimming and J lost 6 bases; unmatched junction nucleotides: 9. The CDR3 here is CASSTPGGAPGELFF. CDR3 bases: TGTGCCAGCAGCACCCCGGGGGGTGCCCCCGGGGAGCTGTTTTTT.

This sequence joins TRBV3-1 (or the pseudogene TRBV3-2) and TRBJ1-5; D unclear. The length of the CDR3 is 15 residues. The ends were cut back, 3 bases at V and 3 bases at J, with 12 bases in the middle. The germline V gene has CDR1 LGHDT and CDR2 YNNKEL (reference sequence). The chain's CDR3 is CASSQSVTDNQPQHF. For the CDR3, the DNA is TGTGCCAGCAGCCAGAGTGTAACAGACAATCAGCCCCAGCATTTT.

In this sample, this clone turned up a few times. The chain joins TRBV14 to TRBJ2-2, with D possibly being TRBD1 (5 bases). This CDR3 is 18 amino acids long. Trimming took off 0 bases at V and 4 bases at J, with 18 bases between the two ends. Per germline, CDR1 SGHDN and CDR2 FVKESK. Written as DNA, the CDR3 is TGTGCCAGCAGCCAAGAGACAGTGACCCTCCTCCCCACCGGGGAGCTGTTTTTT. The encoded protein is CASSQETVTLLPTGELFF.

The chain joins TRBV4-2 to TRBJ2-3, with 7 bases fitting TRBD1. V was pared by 0 bases and J by 4 bases, with 7 bases of the junction left unmatched. This CDR3 spans 16 amino acids. Germline V gene data show CDR1 as LGHNA and CDR2 as YNFKEQ. The DNA for the CDR3 is TGTGCCAGCAGCCAAGATCTAAGGGGGCCAGCAGATACGCAGTATTTT. Protein: CASSQDLRGPADTQYF.

The V and J genes are TRBV30 and TRBJ1-2; TRBD1 matches 8 bases. Trimming removed 4 bases from V and 5 bases from J; junction bases left unmatched: 6. Per the germline V gene, CDR1 is GTSNPN and CDR2 is SVGIG (reference sequence). The CDR3 covers 13 residues. The DNA for the CDR3 is TGTGCCTGGACTCGGGACAGGACTTATGGCTACACCTTC. Translation: CAWTRDRTYGYTF.